In this sample, the clone carrying this TCR beta chain turned up once. The data were obtained in a study of blood T cell repertoires in COVID-19. Study details: Samples came from the United States, Italy and Spain, spanning acute and convalescent COVID-19.

The CDR3 runs 14 residues. V shed 2 bases, J shed 6 bases, and the junction held 6 bases outside the gene matches. Germline CDR1 and CDR2: SGHRS and YFSETQ. Recruits, aged about 18 to 95 years, lived in 24 US areas. Cohort placement rested on clinical history that participants reported themselves. Methods used by the authors: Counts of nucleated cells, estimated from reference gene primer amplification, were obtained. This table comes from immunoSEQ multiplex PCR, and its TCRdb copy is limited to in-frame clones, with some not included. The DNA was the basis for D and trimming; V, J and clone size are from that table. Altogether approximately 360,000 clones are present, 85% to 90% being singletons, with the ten largest covering around 0.97%.

Sequenced material: PBMCs or T cells enriched from blood (not recorded which). The sequence was obtained from a woman in her thirties with acute COVID-19. The J gene is TRBJ1-2, the V gene TRBV5-1, with 8 positions matching TRBD1. CDR3 residues: CASSFRGQGNGYTF. The CDR3 region has the DNA TGCGCCAGCAGCTTCAGGGGGCAGGGCAATGGCTACACCTTC.